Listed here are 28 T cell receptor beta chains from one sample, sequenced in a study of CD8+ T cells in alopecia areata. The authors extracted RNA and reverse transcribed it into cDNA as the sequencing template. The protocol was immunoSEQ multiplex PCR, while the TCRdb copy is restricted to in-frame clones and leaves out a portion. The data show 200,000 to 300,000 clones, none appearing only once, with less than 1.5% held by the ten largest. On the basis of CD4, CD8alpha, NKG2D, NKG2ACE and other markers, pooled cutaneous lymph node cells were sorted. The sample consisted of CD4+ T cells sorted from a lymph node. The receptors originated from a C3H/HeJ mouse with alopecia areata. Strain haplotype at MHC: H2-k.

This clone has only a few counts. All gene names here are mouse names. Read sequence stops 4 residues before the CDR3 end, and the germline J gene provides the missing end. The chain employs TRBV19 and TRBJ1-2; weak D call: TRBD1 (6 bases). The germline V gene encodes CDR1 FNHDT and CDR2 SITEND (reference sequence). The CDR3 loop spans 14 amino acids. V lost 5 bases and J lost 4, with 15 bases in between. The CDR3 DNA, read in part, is TGTGCCAGCAGCCCCGACGCCAGGGGCTCC. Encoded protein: CASSPDARGS. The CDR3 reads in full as CASSPDARGSDYTF.

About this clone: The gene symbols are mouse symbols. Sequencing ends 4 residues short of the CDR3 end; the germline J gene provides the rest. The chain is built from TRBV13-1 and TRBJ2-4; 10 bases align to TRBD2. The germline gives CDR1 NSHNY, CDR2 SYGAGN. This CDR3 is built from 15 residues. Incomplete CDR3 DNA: TGTGCCAGCAGTGATGAAGGGACTGGGGCAAAC. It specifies CASSDEGTGAN. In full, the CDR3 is CASSDEGTGANTLYF.

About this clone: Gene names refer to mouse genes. The CDR3 bases that were read are TGCACCTGCAGTGCCTCGGGACTGGGGGGGCAT. It is translated as CTCSASGLGGH. The full CDR3 protein is CTCSASGLGGHEQYF. The chain links TRBV1 to TRBJ2-7; 14 nucleotides match TRBD2. Sequencing ends 4 residues short of the CDR3 end; the germline J gene provides the rest. From germline, CDR1 is NSQYPW and CDR2 LRSPGD (reference sequence). The CDR3 contains 15 residues.

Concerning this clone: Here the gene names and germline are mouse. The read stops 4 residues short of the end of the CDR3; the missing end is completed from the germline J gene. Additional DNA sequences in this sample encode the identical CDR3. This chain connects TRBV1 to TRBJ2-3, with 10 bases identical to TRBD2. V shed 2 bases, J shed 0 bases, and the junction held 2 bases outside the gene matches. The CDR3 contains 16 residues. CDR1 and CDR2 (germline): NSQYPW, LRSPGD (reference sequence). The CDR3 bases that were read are TGCACCTGCAGTGCATCTGGGGGGGCGAGTGCAGAA. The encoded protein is CTCSASGGASAE. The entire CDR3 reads CTCSASGGASAETLYF.

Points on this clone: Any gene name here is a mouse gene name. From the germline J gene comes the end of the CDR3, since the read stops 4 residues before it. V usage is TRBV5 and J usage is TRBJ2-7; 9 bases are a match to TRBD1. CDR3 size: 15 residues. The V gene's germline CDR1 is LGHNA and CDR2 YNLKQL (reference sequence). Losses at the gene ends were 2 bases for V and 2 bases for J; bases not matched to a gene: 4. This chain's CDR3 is CASSQPGTGPYEQYF. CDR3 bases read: TGTGCCAGCAGCCAACCCGGGACAGGGCCCTAT.

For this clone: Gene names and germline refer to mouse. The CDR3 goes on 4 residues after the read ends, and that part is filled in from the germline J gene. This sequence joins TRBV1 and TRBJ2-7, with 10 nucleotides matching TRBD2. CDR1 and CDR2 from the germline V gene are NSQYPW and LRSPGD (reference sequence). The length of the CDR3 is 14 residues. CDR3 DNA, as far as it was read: TGCACCTGCAGTGCAGCGACTGGGGGGAAT. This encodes CTCSAATGGN. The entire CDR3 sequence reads CTCSAATGGNEQYF.

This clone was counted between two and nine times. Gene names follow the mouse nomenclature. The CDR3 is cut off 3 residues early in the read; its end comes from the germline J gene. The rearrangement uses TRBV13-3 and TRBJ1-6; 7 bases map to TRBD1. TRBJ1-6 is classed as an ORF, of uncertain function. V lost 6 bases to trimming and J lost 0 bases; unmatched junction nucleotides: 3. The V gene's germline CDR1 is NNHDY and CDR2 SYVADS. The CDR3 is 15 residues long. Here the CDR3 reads CASTAGGSYNSPLYF. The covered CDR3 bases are TGTGCCAGCACGGCAGGGGGTTCCTATAATTCGCCC.

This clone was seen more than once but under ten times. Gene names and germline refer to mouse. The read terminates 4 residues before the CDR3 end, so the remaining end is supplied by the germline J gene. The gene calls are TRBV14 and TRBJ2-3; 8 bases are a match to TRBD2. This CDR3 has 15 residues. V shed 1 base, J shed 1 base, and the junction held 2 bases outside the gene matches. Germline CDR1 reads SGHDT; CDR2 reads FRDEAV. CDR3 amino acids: CASSFGGGGAETLYF. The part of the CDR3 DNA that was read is TGTGCCAGCAGTTTCGGGGGGGGCGGTGCAGAA.

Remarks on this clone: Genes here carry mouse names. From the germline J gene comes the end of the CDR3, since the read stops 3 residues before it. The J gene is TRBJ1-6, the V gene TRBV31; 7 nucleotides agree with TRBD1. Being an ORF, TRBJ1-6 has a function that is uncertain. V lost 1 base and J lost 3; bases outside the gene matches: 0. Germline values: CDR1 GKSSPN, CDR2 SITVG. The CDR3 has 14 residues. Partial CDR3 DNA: TGTGCCTGGAGTCGACAGGGCTATAATTCGCCC. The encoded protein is CAWSRQGYNSP. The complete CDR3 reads CAWSRQGYNSPLYF.

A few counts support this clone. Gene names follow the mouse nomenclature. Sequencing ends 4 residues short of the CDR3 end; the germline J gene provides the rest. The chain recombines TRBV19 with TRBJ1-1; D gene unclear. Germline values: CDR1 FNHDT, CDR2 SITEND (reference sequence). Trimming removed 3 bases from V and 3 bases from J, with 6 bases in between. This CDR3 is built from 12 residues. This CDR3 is CASSNRYTEVFF. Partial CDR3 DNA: TGTGCCAGCAGTAACAGATACACA. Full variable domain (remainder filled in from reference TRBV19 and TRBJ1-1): GGIITQTPKFLIGQEGQKLTLKCQQNFNHDTMYWYRQDSGKGLRLIYYSITENDLQKGDLSEGYDASREKKSSFSLTVTSAQKNEMAVFLCASSNRYTEVFFGKGTRLTVV.

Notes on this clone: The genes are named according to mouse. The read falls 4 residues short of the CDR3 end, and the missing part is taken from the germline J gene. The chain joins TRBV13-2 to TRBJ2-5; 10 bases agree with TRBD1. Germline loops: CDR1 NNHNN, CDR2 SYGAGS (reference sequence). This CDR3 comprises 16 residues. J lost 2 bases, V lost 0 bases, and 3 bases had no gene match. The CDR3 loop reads CASGDAGQGVQDTQYF. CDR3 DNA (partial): TGTGCCAGCGGTGATGCAGGACAGGGGGTCCAAGAC.

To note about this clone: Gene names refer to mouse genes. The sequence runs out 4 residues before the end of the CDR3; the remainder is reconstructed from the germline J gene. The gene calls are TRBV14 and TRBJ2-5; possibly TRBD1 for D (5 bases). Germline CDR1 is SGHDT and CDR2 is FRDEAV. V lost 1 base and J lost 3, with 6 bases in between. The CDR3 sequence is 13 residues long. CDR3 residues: CASSFQGQDTQYF. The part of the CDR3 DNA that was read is TGTGCCAGCAGTTTCCAGGGTCAAGAC.

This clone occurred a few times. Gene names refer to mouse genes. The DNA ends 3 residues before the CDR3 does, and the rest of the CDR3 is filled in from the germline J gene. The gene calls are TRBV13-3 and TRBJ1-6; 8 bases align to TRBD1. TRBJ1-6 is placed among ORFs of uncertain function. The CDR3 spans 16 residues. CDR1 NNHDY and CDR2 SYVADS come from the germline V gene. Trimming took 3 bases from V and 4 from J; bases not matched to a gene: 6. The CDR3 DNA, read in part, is TGTGCCAGCAGTGTCGGGACAGGCATTTATAATTCGCCC. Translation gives CASSVGTGIYNSP. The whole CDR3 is CASSVGTGIYNSPLYF.

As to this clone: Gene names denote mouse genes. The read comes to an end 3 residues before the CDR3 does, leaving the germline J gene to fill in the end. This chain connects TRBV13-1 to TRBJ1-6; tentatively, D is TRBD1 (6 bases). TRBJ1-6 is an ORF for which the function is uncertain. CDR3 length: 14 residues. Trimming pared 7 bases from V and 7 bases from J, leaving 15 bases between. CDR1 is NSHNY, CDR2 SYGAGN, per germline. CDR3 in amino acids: CASLPTGSNSPLYF. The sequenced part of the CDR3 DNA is TGTGCCAGCCTCCCGACAGGATCAAATTCGCCC.

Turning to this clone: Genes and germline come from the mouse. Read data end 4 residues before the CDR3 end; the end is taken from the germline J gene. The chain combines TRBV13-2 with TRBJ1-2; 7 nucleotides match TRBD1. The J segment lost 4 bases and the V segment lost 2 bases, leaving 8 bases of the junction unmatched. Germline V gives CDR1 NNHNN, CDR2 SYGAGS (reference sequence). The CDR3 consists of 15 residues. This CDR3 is CASGDYRDSGSDYTF. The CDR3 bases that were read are TGTGCCAGCGGTGACTACCGGGACAGTGGCTCC.

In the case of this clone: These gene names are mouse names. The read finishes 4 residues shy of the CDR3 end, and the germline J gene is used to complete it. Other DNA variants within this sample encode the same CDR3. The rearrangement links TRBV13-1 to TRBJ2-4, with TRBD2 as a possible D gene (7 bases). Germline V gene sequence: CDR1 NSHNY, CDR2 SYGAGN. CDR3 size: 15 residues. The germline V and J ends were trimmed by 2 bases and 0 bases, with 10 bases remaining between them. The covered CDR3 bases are TGTGCCAGCAGTGACTGGGGGCCTAGTCAAAAC. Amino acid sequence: CASSDWGPSQN. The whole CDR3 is CASSDWGPSQNTLYF.

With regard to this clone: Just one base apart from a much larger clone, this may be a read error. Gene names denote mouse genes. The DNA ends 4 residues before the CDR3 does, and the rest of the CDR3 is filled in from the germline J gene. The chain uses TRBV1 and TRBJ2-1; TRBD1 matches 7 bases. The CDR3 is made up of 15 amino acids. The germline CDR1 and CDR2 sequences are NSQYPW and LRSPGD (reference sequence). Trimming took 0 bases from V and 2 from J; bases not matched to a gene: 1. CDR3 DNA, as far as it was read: TGCACCTGCAGTGCAGATCAGGGGGACTATGCT. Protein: CTCSADQGDYA. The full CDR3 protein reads CTCSADQGDYAEQFF.

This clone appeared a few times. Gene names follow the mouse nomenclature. CDR3 bases read: TGTGCCAGCCGGGGACAGCAACCCGGG. It is translated as CASRGQQPG. The CDR3 as a whole reads CASRGQQPGQLYF. V and J are TRBV19 and TRBJ2-2, with 7 bases fitting TRBD1. The CDR3 end falls 4 residues outside the read, so it is completed with the germline J gene. This CDR3 spans 13 amino acids. The germline V gene encodes CDR1 FNHDT and CDR2 SITEND (reference sequence). Trimming cost V 7 bases and J 6 bases; bases outside gene matches: 6.

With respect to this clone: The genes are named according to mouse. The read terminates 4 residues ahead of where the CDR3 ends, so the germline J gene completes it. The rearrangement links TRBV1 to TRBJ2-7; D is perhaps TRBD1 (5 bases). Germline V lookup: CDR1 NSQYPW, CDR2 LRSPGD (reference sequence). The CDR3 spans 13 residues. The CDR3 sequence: CTCSAAAGNEQYF. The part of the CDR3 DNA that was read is TGCACCTGCAGTGCAGCGGCAGGGAAT.

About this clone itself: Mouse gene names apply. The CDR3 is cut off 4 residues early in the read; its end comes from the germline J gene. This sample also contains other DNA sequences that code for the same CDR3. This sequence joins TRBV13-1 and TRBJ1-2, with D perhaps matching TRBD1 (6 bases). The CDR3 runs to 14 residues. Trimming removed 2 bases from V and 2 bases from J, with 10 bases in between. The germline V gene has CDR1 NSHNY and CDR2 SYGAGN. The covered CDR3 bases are TGTGCCAGCAGTGAAGGGCAGGGGAACTCC. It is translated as CASSEGQGNS. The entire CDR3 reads CASSEGQGNSDYTF.

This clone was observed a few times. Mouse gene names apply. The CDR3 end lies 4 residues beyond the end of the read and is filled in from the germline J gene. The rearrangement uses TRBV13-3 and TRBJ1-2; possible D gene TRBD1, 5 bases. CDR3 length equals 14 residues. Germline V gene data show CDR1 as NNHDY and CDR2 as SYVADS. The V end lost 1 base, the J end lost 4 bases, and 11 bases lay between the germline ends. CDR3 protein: CASSDTREGSDYTF. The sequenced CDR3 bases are TGTGCCAGCAGTGATACCAGGGAGGGCTCC.

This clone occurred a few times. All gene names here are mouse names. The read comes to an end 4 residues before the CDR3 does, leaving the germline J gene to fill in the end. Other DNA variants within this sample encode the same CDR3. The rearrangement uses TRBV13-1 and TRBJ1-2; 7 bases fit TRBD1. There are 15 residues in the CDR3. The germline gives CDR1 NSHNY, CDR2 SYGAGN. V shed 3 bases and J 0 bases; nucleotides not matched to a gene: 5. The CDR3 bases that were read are TGTGCCAGCAGTGGTCCGGGACAGTCAAACTCC. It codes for CASSGPGQSNS. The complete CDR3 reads CASSGPGQSNSDYTF.

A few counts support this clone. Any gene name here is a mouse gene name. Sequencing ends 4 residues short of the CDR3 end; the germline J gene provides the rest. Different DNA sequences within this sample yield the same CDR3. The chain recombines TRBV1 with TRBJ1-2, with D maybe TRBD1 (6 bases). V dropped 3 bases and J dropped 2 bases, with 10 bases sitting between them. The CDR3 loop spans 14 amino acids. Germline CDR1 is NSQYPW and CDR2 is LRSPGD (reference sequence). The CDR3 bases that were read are TGCACCTGCAGTGCGGGGGACACTAACTCC. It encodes CTCSAGDTNS. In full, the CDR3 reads CTCSAGDTNSDYTF.

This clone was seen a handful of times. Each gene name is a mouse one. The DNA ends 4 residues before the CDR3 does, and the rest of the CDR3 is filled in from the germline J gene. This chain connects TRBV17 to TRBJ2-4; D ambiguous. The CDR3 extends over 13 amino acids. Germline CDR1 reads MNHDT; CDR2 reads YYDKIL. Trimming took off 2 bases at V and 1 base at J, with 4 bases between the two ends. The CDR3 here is CASSRRGQNTLYF. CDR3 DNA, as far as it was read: TGTGCTAGCAGTAGAAGGGGTCAAAAC.

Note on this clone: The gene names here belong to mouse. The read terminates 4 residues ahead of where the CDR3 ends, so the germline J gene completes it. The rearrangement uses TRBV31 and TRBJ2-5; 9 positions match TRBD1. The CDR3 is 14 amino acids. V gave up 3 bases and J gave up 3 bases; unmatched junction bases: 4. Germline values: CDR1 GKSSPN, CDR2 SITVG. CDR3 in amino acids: CAWRHRGRQDTQYF. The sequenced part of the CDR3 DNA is TGTGCCTGGAGGCACAGGGGGCGGCAAGAC.

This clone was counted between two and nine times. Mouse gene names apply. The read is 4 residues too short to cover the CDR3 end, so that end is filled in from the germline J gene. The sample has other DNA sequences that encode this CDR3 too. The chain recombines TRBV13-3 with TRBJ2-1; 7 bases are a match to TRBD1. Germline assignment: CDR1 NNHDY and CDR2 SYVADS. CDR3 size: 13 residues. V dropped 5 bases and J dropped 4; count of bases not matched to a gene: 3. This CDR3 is CASSPGQYAEQFF. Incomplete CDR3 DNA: TGTGCCAGCAGCCCGGGACAGTATGCT.

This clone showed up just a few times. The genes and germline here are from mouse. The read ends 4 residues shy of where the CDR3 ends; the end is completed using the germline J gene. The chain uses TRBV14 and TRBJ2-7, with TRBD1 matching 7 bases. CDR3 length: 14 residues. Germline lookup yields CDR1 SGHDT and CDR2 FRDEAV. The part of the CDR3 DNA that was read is TGTGCCAGCAGTTTCTTCCGGGACAGTTAT. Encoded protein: CASSFFRDSY. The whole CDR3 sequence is CASSFFRDSYEQYF.

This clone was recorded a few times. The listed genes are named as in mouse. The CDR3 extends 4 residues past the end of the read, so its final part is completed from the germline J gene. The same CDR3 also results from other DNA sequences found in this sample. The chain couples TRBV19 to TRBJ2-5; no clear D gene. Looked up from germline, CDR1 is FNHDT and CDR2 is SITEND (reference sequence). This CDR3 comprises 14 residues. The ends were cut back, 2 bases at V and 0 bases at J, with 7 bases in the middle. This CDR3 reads CASSIQLNQDTQYF. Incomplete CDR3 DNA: TGTGCCAGCAGTATCCAGCTTAACCAAGAC.